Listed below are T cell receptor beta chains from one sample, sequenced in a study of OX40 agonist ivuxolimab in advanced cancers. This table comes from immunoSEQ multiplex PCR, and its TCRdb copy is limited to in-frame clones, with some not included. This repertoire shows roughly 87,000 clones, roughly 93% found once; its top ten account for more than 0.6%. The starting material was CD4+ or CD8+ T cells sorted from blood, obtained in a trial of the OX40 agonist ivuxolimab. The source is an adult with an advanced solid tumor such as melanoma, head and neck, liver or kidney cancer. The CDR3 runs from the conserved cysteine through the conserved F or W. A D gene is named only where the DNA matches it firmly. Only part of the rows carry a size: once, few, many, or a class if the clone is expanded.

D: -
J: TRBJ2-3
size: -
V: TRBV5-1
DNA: TGCGCCAGCAGCTTGGCTAAAAGCACAGATACGCAGTATTTT
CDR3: CASSLAKSTDTQYF

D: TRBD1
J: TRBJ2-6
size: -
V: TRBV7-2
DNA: TGTGCCAGCAGCATACCACCCGGGACAGCTTTTTCTGGGGCCAACGTCCTGACTTTC
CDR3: CASSIPPGTAFSGANVLTF

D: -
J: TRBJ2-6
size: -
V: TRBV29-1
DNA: TGCAGCGTTGACGGGGTGACTTCCTCTGGGGCCAACGTCCTGACTTTC
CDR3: CSVDGVTSSGANVLTF

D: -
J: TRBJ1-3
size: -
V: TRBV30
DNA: TGTGCCTGGAGTGTAAACGGTGGAAACACCATATATTTT
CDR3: CAWSVNGGNTIYF

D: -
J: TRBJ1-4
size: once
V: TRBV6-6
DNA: TGTGCCAGCAGACCCCAGGGTCGGGCTAATGAAAAACTGTTTTTT
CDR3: CASRPQGRANEKLFF

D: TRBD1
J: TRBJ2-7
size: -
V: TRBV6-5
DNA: TGTGCCAGCAGCAGGGACAGGGGGACTTACGAGCAGTACTTC
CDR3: CASSRDRGTYEQYF

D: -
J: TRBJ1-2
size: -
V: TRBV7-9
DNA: TGTGCCAGCAGCCCCCCTAACTATGGCTACACCTTC
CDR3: CASSPPNYGYTF

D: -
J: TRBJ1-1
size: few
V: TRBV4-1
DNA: TGCGCCAGCAGCCAACATCAAGGGAACACTGAAGCTTTCTTT
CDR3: CASSQHQGNTEAFF

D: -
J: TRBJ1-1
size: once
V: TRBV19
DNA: TGTGCCAGTAGTCTACGGGGTCAGTCCACTGAAGCTTTCTTT
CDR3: CASSLRGQSTEAFF

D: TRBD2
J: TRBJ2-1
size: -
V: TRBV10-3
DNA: TGTGCCATCGGAGTAGCGGGAGGTAGTAATGAGCAGTTCTTC
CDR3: CAIGVAGGSNEQFF

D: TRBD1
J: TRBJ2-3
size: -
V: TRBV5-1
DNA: TGCGCCAGCAGCCCACAGGGGACAGATACGCAGTATTTT
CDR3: CASSPQGTDTQYF

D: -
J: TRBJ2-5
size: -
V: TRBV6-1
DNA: TGTGCCAGCGTTAGGTCTAGGAGTCAACAAGAGACCCAGTACTTC
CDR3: CASVRSRSQQETQYF

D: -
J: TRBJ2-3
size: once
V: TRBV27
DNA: TGTGCCAGCAGCCCATTAGTTCCCTTCACAGATACGCAGTATTTT
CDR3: CASSPLVPFTDTQYF

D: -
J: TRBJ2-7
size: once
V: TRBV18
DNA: TGTGCCAGCTCACCATCGGCAGGGGTAGGTCCTCACGACGAGCAGTACTTC
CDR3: CASSPSAGVGPHDEQYF

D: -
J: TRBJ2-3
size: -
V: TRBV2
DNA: TGTGCCAGCGATCTGGCAGGTCCCCTCACAGATACGCAGTATTTT
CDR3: CASDLAGPLTDTQYF

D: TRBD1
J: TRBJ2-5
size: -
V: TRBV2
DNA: TGTGCCAGCACAGCCCAAGGGGGCTCCAAAGAGACCCAGTACTTC
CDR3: CASTAQGGSKETQYF